This T cell receptor beta chain was profiled in a study of spatial heterogeneity in lung cancer. Findings and caveats of the study: It was found that expanded intratumoral alpha and beta TCR counts tracked tumor mutation counts.

Worth noting for this clonotype: What it recognizes is unknown. Found in a library prepared for alpha chains, this beta chain is an off-target read, and its abundance has little meaning.

Regarding time point: sample taken at primary tumor resection. Whole RNA came from tumor, nontumor lung or frozen PBMC and was sequenced without being sorted. The CDR3 spans 12 residues. Germline V gene data show CDR1 as DFQATT and CDR2 as SNEGSKA (reference sequence). Trimming shortened V by 1 base and J by 3 bases, and 3 bases separated the two germline ends. One entry per CDR3 protein, called by TCRdb with MiXCR from the 5' RACE reads. This table has roughly 5,700 distinct CDR3 sequences, about 7.6% appearing once. This chain connects TRBV20-1 to TRBJ1-4; D remains unclear. The starting material was lung tumor tissue, obtained at surgery. This sequence originates from a female donor with early-stage non-small cell lung cancer. CDR3 sequence reads: CSARGPNEKLFF. Written as DNA, the CDR3 is TGCAGTGCTAGAGGGCCTAATGAAAAACTGTTTTTT.